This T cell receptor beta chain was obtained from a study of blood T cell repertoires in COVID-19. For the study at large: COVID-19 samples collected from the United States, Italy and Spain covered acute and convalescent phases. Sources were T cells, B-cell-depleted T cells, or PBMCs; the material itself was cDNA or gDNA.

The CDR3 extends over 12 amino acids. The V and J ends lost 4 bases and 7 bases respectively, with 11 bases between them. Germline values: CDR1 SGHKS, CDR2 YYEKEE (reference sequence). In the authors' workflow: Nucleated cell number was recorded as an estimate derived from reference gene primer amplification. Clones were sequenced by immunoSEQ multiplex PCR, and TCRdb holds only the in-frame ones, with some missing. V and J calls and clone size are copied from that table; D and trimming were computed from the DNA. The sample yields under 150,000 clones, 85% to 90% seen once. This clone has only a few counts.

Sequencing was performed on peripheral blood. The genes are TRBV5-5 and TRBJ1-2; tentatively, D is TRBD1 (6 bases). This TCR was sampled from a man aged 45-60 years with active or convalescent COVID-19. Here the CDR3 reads CASSTGLGGYTF. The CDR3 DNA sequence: TGTGCCAGCAGCACAGGGTTGGGTGGCTACACCTTC.